Listed below are T cell receptor beta chains from one sample, sequenced in a study of regulatory T cells in long-lasting Graves disease. TCRdb redid the calling of the multiplex PCR reads with MiXCR, one entry per CDR3 protein. The table has 400,000 to 500,000 distinct CDR3 sequences, about 17% seen once. This sample also belongs to another study, concerning T cells in Graves' hyperthyroidism and ophthalmopathy.

The input for sequencing was peripheral blood mononuclear cells (PBMCs), taken at new diagnosis, from a patient treated with antithyroid drugs. The receptors were gathered from a young woman with Graves disease. CDR3s include the opening cysteine and the closing phenylalanine or tryptophan. A D gene is named only where the DNA matches it firmly. Expanded clones get a size class; other rows say once, few or many, or leave the size out.

CDR3 length	clone size	V gene	J gene	D gene	CDR3 DNA	CDR3 protein
18	.	TRBV6-5	TRBJ2-1	.	TGTGCCAGCAGTTACAGCCCGGGGGTAGCTAGCTCCTACAATGAGCAGTTCTTC	CASSYSPGVASSYNEQFF
15	many	TRBV6-1	TRBJ2-5	TRBD2	TGTGCCAGCAGTGAATTAGCGGGAGGGCCGGAGACCCAGTACTTC	CASSELAGGPETQYF
14	many	TRBV20-1	TRBJ2-3	TRBD2	TGCAGTGCTAGTCCTATAGCGGGACACGATACGCAGTATTTT	CSASPIAGHDTQYF
17	many	TRBV28	TRBJ2-7	TRBD1	TGTGCCAGCAGTCAACAGGGGGCTGCGCGCCTGTTATACGAGCAGTACTTC	CASSQQGAARLLYEQYF
15	many	TRBV24-1	TRBJ2-1	.	TGTGCCACCAGTGATCAGAGGAAGGTCCTGAGTGAGCAGTTCTTC	CATSDQRKVLSEQFF
13	.	TRBV28	TRBJ2-7	.	TGTGCCAGCAGTTTATTCACCGGGTACGAGCAGTACTTC	CASSLFTGYEQYF
14	.	TRBV12-3/TRBV12-4	TRBJ2-7	.	TGTGCCAGCAGCGACGCTAACACGCCCTACGAGCAGTACTTC	CASSDANTPYEQYF
16	.	TRBV9	TRBJ2-7	TRBD2	TGTGCCAGCAGCGTAGGGGGTAGCGGGAGCCCCTACGAGCAGTACTTC	CASSVGGSGSPYEQYF
14	many	TRBV5-1	TRBJ2-3	.	TGCGCCAGCAGCTTGATGGTTAGCACAGATACGCAGTATTTT	CASSLMVSTDTQYF
16	few	TRBV10-3	TRBJ2-1	TRBD2	TGTGCCATCAGTGGGATCGGGACTAGCGGGGACAATGAGCAGTTCTTC	CAISGIGTSGDNEQFF
13	few	TRBV12-3/TRBV12-4	TRBJ1-2	.	TGTGCCAGCAGTCCTCCCCTCCTTGGGGGAAACACCTTC	CASSPPLLGGNTF
12	.	TRBV7-3	TRBJ2-3	.	TGTGCCAGCAGCTTAACGCCGGATACGCAGTATTTT	CASSLTPDTQYF
13	many	TRBV28	TRBJ1-1	.	TGTGCCAGCAGTTTATTACAGCACACTGAAGCTTTCTTT	CASSLLQHTEAFF
16	few	TRBV27	TRBJ1-4	.	TGTGCCAGCAGTCCGAGGACACCTCAAGGGGGTGAAAAACTGTTTTTT	CASSPRTPQGGEKLFF
13	.	TRBV30	TRBJ1-5	TRBD1	TGTGCCTGGAGTCGACAGGGACGACAGCCCCAGCATTTT	CAWSRQGRQPQHF
14	.	TRBV9	TRBJ1-2	.	TGTGCCAGCAGCGTAGGTAACAGCTTCTATGGCTACACCTTC	CASSVGNSFYGYTF
15	many	TRBV18	TRBJ2-7	TRBD1	TGTGCCAGCTCGCTTACAGGGGGACAATACTACGAGCAGTACTTC	CASSLTGGQYYEQYF
18	many	TRBV3-1	TRBJ2-1	.	TGTGCCAGCAGCCAATCGGTGGGATTAGGCTTAAATGGCAATGAGCAGTTCTTC	CASSQSVGLGLNGNEQFF
16	many	TRBV6-1	TRBJ2-7	TRBD1	TGTGCCAGCAGCCCACCACCCCAGGGACAGAGCTACGAGCAGTACTTC	CASSPPPQGQSYEQYF
15	.	TRBV28	TRBJ1-5	.	TGTGCCAGCAGTTTAAACATATGGTCATATCAGCCCCAGCATTTT	CASSLNIWSYQPQHF
12	.	TRBV19	TRBJ2-7	.	TGTGCCAGTGCGGGCACCCCCTACGAGCAGTACTTC	CASAGTPYEQYF
13	.	TRBV2	TRBJ2-5	.	TGTGCCAGCAGTGAATTCATACGAGAGACCCAGTACTTC	CASSEFIRETQYF
13	.	TRBV5-5	TRBJ2-4	.	TGTGCCAGCAGCTATTTTACCGGGACTCCCACCCACTTC	CASSYFTGTPTHF
13	few	TRBV3-1	TRBJ1-3	.	TGTGCCAGCAGCCAACTTTCTGGAAACACCATATATTTT	CASSQLSGNTIYF
13	many	TRBV12-3/TRBV12-4	TRBJ2-7	TRBD2	TGTGCCAGCAGTAGGCTAGCGGAAAGCGGGCAGTACTTC	CASSRLAESGQYF
18	.	TRBV6-1	TRBJ2-1	TRBD2	TGTGCCAGCAGTCATATGGGCCCGGGGACTAGCGATTACAATGAGCAGTTCTTC	CASSHMGPGTSDYNEQFF
8	many	TRBV20-1	TRBJ2-3	TRBD1	TGCAGTGCTAGCCGGGACAGGTTT	CSASRDRF
14	few	TRBV19	TRBJ2-1	.	TGTGCCAGTAGTCCCCGACAGTTCTACAATGAGCAGTTCTTC	CASSPRQFYNEQFF
12	many	TRBV6-2/TRBV6-3	TRBJ2-5	.	TGTGCCAGCAGTTACTCAGGGCGGACCCAGTACTTC	CASSYSGRTQYF
15	many	TRBV12-3/TRBV12-4	TRBJ2-7	TRBD2	TGTGCCAGCAGTTTGCCGGGACTAATGAACCACGAGCAGTACTTC	CASSLPGLMNHEQYF
19	many	TRBV27	TRBJ1-2	TRBD1	TGTGCCAGCAGTTTAAAAGGTGGGGGAGTGCAGGGGGCGAGCTATGGCTACACCTTC	CASSLKGGGVQGASYGYTF